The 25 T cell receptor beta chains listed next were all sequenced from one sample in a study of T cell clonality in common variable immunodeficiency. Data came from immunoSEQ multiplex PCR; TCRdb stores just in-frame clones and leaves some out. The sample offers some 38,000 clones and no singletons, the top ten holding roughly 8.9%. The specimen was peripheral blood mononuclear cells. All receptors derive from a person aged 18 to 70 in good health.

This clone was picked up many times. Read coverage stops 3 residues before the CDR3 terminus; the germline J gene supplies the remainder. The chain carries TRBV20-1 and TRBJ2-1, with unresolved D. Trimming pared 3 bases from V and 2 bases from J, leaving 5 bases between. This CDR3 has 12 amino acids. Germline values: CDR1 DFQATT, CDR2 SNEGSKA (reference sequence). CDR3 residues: CSASHTYNEQFF. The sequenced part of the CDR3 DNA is TGCAGTGCTAGTCACACCTACAATGAG.

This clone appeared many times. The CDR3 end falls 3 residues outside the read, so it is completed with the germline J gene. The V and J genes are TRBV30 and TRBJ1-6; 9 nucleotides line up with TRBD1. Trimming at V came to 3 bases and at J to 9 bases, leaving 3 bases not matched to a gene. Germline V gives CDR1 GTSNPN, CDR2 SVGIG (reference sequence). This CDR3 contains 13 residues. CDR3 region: CAWRGQGSSPLHF. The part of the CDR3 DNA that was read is TGTGCCTGGAGGGGACAGGGAAGTTCACCC.

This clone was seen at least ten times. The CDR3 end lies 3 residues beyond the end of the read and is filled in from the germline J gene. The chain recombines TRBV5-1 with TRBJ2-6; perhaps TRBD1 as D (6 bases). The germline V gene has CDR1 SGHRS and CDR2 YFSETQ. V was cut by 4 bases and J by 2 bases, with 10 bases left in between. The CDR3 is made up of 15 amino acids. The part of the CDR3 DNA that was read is TGCGCCAGCAGCGAACAGGGCGCTGGGGCCAACGTC. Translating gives CASSEQGAGANV. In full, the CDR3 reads CASSEQGAGANVLTF.

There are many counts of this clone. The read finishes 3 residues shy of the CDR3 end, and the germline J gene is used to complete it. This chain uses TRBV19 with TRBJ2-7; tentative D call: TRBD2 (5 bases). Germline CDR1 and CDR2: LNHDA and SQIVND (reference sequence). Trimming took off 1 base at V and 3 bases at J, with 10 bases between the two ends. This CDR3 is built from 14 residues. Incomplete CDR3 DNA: TGTGCCAGTAGTATAGGCCCAGACTACTACGAG. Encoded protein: CASSIGPDYYE. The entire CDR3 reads CASSIGPDYYEQYF.

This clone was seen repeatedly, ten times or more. The DNA read from the CDR3 is TGTGCCAGCAGCGCGACAGGGGGGAATGAAAAA. Translated: CASSATGGNEK. The complete CDR3 reads CASSATGGNEKLFF. The gene calls are TRBV7-2 and TRBJ1-4; 9 positions agree with TRBD1. The CDR3 end falls 3 residues outside the read, so it is completed with the germline J gene. CDR3 size: 14 residues. Germline V gene data show CDR1 as SGHTA and CDR2 as FQGNSA. The ends lost 5 bases at V and 5 bases at J; junction bases unmatched: 3.

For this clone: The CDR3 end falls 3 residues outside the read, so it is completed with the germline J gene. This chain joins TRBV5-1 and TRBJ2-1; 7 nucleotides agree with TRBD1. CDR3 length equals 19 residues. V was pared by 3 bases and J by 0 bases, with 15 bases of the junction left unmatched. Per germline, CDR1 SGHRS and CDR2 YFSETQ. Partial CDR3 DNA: TGCGCCAGCAGCTCACCCCCCCTTCGACAGGGTCCCTCCTACAATGAG. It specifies CASSSPPLRQGPSYNE. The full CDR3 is CASSSPPLRQGPSYNEQFF. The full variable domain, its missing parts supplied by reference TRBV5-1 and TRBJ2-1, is KAGVTQTPRYLIKTRGQQVTLSCSPISGHRSVSWYQQTPGQGLQFLFEYFSETQRNKGNFPGRFSGRQFSNSRSEMNVSTLELGDSALYLCASSSPPLRQGPSYNEQFFGPGTRLTVL.

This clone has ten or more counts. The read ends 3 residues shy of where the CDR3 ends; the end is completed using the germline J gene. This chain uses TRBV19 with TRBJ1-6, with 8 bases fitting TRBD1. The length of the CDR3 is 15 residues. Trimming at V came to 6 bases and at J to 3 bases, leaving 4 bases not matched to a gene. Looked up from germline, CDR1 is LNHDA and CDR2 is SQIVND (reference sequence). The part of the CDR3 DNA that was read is TGTGCCAGTAGGGGCGGACAGGGCTATAATTCACCC. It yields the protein CASRGGQGYNSP. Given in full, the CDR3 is CASRGGQGYNSPLHF.

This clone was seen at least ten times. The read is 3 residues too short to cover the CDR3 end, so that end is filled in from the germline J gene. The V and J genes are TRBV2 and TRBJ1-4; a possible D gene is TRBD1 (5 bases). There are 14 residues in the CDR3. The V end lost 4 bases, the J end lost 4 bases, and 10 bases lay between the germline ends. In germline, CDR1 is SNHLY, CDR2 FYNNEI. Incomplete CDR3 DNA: TGTGCCAGCAGTGTCGGCAGGGATAATGAAAAA. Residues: CASSVGRDNEK. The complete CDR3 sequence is CASSVGRDNEKLFF.

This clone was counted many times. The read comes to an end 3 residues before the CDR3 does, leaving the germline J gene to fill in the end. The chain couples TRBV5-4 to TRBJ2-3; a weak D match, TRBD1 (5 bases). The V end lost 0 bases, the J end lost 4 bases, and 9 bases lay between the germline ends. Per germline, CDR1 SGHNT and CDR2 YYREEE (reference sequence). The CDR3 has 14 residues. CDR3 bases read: TGTGCCAGCAGCTTGGATTGGGGCGCAGATACG. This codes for CASSLDWGADT. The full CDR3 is CASSLDWGADTQYF.

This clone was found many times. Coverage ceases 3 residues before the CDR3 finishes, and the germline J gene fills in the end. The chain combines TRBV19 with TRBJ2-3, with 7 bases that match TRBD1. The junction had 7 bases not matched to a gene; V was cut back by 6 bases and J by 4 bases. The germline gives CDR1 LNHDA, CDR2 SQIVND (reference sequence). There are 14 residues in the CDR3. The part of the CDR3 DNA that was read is TGTGCCAGTAGCAAAAGGGACAGCCCAGATACG. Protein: CASSKRDSPDT. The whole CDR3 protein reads CASSKRDSPDTQYF.

The covered CDR3 bases are TGTGCCAGCTTTGCAGGGGGCAGCACAGATACC. Residues: CASFAGGSTDT. The full CDR3 protein is CASFAGGSTDTYTF. The V call is TRBV18, the J call TRBJ1-2; 8 bases match TRBD1. The sequence runs out 3 residues before the end of the CDR3; the remainder is reconstructed from the germline J gene. The germline gives CDR1 KGHSH, CDR2 LQKENI. The CDR3 has 14 residues. The full variable domain, in which reference TRBV18 and TRBJ1-2 provide the parts outside the CDR3, is NAGVMQNPRHLVRRRGQEARLRCSPMKGHSHVYWYRQLPEEGLKFMVYLQKENIIDESGMPKERFSAEFPKEGPSILRIQQVVRGDSAAYFCASFAGGSTDTYTFGSGTRLTVV.

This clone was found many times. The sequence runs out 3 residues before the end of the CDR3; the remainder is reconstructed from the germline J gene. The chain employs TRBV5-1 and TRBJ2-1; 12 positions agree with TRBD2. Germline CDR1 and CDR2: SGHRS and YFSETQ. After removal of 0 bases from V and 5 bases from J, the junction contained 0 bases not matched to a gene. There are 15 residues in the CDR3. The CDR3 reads CASSLGLAGDNEQFF. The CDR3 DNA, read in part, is TGCGCCAGCAGCTTGGGACTAGCGGGAGACAATGAG.

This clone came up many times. The CDR3 loop reads CASSPGGAGGGTDTQYF. The part of the CDR3 DNA that was read is TGTGCCAGCAGCCCGGGGGGAGCGGGAGGGGGCACAGATACG. The V gene is TRBV4-2, the J gene TRBJ2-3, with 10 bases lining up with TRBD2. The read falls 3 residues short of the CDR3 end, and the missing part is taken from the germline J gene. J was trimmed by 1 base and V by 4 bases; bases with no gene match: 8. CDR1 and CDR2 from the germline V gene are LGHNA and YNFKEQ. The CDR3 runs to 17 residues.

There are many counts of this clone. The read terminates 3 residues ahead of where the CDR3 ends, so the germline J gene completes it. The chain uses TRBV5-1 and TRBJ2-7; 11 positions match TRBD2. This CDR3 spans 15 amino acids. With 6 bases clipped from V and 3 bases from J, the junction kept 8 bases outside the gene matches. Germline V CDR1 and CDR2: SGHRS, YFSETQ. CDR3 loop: CASKTTGLAVYEQYF. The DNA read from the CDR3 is TGCGCCAGCAAAACTACGGGACTAGCGGTCTACGAG.

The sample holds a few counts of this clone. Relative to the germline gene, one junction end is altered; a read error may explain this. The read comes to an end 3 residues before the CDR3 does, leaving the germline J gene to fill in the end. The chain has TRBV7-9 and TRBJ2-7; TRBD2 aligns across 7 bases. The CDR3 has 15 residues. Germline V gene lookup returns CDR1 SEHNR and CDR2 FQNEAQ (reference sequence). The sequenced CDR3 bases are TGTGTCAGCCGCTTAGTCGGGGGGACGACCTACGAG. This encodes CVSRLVGGTTYE. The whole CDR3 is CVSRLVGGTTYEQYF.

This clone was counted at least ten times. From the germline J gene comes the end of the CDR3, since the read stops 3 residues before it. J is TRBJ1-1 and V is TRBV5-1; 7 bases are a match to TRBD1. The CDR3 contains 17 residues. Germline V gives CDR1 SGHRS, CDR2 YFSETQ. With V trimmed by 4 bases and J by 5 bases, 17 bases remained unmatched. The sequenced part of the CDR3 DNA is TGCGCCAGCAGCCCGGCCGGGACAGCCGAGGGAGGGACTGAA. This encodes CASSPAGTAEGGTE. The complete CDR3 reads CASSPAGTAEGGTEAFF.

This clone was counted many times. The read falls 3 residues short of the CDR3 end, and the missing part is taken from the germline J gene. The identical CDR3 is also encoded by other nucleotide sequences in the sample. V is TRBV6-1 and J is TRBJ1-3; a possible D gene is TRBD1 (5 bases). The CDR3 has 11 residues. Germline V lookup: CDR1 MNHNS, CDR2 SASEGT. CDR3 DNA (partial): TGTGCCAGCGGCGAAGCAGGGACT. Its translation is CASGEAGT. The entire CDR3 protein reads CASGEAGTIYF.

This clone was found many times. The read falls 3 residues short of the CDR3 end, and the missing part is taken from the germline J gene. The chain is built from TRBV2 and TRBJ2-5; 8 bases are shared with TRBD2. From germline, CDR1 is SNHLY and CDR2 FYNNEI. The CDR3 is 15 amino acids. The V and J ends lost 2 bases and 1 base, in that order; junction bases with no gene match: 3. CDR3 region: CASSELAGTQETQYF. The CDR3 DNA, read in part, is TGTGCCAGCAGTGAACTAGCGGGTACCCAAGAGACC. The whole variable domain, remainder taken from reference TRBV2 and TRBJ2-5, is EPEVTQTPSHQVTQMGQEVILRCVPISNHLYFYWYRQILGQKVEFLVSFYNNEISEKSEIFDDQFSVERPDGSNFTLKIRSTKLEDSAMYFCASSELAGTQETQYFGPGTRLLVL.

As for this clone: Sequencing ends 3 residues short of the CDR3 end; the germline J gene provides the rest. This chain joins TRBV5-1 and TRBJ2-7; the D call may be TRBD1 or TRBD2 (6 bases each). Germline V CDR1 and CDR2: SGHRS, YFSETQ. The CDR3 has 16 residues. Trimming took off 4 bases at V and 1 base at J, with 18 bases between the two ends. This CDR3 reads CASSRVDSGGSYEQYF. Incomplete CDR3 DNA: TGCGCCAGCAGCCGGGTGGACAGCGGAGGGTCCTACGAG.

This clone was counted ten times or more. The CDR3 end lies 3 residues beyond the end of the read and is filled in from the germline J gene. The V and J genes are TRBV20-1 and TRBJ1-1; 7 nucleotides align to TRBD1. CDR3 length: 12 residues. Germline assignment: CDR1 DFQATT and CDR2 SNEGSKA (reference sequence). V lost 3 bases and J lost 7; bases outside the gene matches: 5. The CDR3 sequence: CSASQGVNEAFF. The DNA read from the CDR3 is TGCAGTGCTAGCCAGGGGGTGAATGAA.

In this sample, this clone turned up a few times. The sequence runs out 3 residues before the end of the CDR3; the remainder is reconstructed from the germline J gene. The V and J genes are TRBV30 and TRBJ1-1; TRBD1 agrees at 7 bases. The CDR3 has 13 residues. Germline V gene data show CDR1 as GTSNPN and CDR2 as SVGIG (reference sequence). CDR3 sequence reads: CAWSVQGNLGAFF. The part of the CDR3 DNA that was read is TGTGCCTGGAGTGTACAGGGGAACCTTGGG.

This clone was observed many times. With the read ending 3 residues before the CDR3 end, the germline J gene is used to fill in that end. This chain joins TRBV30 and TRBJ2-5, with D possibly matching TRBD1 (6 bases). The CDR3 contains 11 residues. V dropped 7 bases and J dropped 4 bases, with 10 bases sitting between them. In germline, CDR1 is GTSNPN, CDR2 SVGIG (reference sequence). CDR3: CALQTGETQYF. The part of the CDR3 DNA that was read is TGTGCCTTGCAGACAGGAGAGACC.

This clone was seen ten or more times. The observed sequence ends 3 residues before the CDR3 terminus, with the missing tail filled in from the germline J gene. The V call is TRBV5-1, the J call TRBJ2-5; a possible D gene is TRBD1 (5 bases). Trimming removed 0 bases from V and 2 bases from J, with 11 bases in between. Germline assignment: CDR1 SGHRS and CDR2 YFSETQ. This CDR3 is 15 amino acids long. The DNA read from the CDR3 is TGCGCCAGCAGCTTGGTTCCAGGGTTGCAAGAGACC. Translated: CASSLVPGLQET. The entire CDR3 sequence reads CASSLVPGLQETQYF.

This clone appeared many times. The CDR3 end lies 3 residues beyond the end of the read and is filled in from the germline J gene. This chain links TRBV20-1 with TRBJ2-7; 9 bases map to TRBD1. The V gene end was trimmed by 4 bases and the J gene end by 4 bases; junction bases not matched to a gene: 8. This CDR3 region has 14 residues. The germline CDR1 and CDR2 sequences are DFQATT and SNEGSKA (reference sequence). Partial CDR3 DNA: TGCAGTGCTACTACGGGACAGGGTTTTTACGAG. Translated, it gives CSATTGQGFYE. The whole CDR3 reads CSATTGQGFYEQYF.

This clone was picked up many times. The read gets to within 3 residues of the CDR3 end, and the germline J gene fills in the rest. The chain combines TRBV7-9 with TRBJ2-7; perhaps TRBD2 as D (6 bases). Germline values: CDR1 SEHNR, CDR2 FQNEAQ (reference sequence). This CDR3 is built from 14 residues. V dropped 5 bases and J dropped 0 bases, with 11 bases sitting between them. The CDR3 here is CASSLEGLSYEQYF. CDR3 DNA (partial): TGTGCCAGCAGCCTGGAGGGCCTCTCCTACGAG.